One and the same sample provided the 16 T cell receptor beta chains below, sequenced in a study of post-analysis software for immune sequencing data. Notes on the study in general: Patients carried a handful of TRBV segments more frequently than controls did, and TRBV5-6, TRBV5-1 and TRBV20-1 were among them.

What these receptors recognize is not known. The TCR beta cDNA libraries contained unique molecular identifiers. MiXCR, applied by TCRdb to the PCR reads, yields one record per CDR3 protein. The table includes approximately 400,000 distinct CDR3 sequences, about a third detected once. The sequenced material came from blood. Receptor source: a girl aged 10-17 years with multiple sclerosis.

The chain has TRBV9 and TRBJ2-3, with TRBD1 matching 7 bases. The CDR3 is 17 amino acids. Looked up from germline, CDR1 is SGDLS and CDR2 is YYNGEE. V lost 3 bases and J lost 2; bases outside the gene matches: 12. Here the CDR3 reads CASSAGIQGSYTDTQYF. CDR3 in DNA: TGTGCCAGCAGCGCGGGAATACAGGGGTCCTACACAGATACGCAGTATTTT.

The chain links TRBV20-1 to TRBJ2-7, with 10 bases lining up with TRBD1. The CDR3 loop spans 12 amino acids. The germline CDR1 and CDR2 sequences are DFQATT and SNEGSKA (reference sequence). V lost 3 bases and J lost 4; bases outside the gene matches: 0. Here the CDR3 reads CSARDRGYEQYF. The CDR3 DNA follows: TGCAGTGCTAGGGACAGGGGGTACGAGCAGTACTTC.

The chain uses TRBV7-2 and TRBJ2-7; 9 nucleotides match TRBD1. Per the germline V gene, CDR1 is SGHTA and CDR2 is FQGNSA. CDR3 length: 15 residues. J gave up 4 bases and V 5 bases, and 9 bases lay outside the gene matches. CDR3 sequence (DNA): TGTGCCAGCAGCAATACCGGGACAGGGCTTTACGAGCAGTACTTC. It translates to CASSNTGTGLYEQYF.

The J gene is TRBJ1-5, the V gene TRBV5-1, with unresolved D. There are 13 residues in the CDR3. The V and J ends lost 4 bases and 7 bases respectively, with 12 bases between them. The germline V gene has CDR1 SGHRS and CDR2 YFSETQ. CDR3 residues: CASSPVGGQPQHF. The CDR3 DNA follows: TGCGCCAGCAGCCCAGTGGGAGGCCAGCCCCAGCATTTT. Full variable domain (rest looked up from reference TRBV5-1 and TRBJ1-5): KAGVTQTPRYLIKTRGQQVTLSCSPISGHRSVSWYQQTPGQGLQFLFEYFSETQRNKGNFPGRFSGRQFSNSRSEMNVSTLELGDSALYLCASSPVGGQPQHFGDGTRLSIL.

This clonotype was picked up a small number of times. The CDR3 is CASSPRDPWGEQYF. CDR3 coding DNA: TGTGCCAGCAGCCCTCGGGACCCCTGGGGTGAGCAGTACTTC. The V gene is TRBV3-1, the J gene TRBJ2-7; D is tentatively TRBD1 or TRBD2 (5 bases each). Germline V lookup: CDR1 LGHDT, CDR2 YNNKEL (reference sequence). V lost 4 bases, J lost 7 bases, and 17 bases lay in between. The CDR3 is 14 residues long.

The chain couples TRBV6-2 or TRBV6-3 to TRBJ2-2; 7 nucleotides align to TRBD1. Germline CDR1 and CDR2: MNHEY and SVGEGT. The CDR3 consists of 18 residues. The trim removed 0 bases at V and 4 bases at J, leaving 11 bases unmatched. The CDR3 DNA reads TGTGCCAGCAGTTACTCCTTTGGGACAGAGTACCTCACCGGGGAGCTGTTTTTT. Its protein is CASSYSFGTEYLTGELFF.

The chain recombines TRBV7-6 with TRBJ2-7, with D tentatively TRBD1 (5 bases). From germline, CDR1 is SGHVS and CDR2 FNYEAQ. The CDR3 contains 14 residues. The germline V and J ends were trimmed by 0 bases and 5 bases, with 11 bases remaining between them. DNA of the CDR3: TGTGCCAGCAGCTTAGCGGGGCAGGCTAACGAGCAGTACTTC. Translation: CASSLAGQANEQYF. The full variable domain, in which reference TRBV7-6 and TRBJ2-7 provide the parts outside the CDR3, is GAGVSQSPRYKVTKRGQDVALRCDPISGHVSLYWYRQALGQGPEFLTYFNYEAQQDKSGLPNDRFSAERPEGSISTLTIQRTEQRDSAMYRCASSLAGQANEQYFGPGTRLTVT.

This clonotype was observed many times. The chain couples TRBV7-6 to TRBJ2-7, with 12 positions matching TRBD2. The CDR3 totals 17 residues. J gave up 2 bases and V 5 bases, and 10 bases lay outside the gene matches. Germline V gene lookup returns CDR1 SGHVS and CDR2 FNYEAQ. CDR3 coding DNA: TGTGCCAGCAGCCTTACCCGGACTAGCGGGGAAACCTACGAGCAGTACTTC. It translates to CASSLTRTSGETYEQYF. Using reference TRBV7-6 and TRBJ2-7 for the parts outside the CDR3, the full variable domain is GAGVSQSPRYKVTKRGQDVALRCDPISGHVSLYWYRQALGQGPEFLTYFNYEAQQDKSGLPNDRFSAERPEGSISTLTIQRTEQRDSAMYRCASSLTRTSGETYEQYFGPGTRLTVT.

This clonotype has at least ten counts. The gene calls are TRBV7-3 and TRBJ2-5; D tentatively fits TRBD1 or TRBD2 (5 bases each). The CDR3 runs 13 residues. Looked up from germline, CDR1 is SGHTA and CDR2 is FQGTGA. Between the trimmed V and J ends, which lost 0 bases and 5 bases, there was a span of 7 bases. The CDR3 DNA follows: TGTGCCAGCAGCTTAACCAGGGAGGAGACCCAGTACTTC. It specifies CASSLTREETQYF.

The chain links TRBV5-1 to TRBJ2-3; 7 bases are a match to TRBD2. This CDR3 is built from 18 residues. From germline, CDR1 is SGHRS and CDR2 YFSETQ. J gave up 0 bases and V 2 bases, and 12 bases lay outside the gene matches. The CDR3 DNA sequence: TGCGCCAGCAGCTTAGCTTTGGCAGCGGGGACTAGCACAGATACGCAGTATTTT. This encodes CASSLALAAGTSTDTQYF.

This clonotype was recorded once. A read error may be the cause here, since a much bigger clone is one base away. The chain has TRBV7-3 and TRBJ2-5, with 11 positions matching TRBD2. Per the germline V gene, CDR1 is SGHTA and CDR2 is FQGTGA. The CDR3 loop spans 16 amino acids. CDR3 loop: CARSPRASGGWETQYF. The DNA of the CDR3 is TGTGCCCGCAGCCCCCGCGCTAGCGGGGGGTGGGAGACCCAGTACTTC. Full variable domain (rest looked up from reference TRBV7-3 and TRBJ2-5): GAGVSQTPSNKVTEKGKYVELRCDPISGHTALYWYRQSLGQGPEFLIYFQGTGAADDSGLPNDRFFAVRPEGSVSTLKIQRTERGDSAVYLCARSPRASGGWETQYFGPGTRLLVL.

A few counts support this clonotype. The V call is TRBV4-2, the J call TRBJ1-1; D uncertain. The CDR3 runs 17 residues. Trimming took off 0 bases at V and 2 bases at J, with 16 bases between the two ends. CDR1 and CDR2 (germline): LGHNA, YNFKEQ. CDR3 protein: CASSQDPAGGLNTEAFF. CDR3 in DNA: TGTGCCAGCAGCCAAGATCCGGCAGGAGGTCTTAACACTGAAGCTTTCTTT.

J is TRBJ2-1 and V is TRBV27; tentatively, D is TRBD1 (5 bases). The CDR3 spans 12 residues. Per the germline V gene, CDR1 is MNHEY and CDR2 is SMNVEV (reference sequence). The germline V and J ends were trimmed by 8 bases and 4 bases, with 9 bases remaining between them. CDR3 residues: CASRTLYNEQFF. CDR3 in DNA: TGTGCCAGCCGGACACTTTACAATGAGCAGTTCTTC.

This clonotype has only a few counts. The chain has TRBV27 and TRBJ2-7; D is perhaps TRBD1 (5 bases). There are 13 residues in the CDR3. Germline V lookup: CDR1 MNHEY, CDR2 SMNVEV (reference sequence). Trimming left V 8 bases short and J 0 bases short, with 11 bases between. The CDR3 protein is CASGDDSSYEQYF. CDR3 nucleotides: TGTGCCAGCGGGGATGACAGCTCCTACGAGCAGTACTTC.

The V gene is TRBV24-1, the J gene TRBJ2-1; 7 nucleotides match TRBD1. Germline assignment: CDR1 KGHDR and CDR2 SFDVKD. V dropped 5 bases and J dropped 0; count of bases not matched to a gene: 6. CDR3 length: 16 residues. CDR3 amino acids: CATSGLDRPSYNEQFF. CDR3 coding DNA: TGTGCCACCAGTGGCCTGGACAGGCCCTCCTACAATGAGCAGTTCTTC.

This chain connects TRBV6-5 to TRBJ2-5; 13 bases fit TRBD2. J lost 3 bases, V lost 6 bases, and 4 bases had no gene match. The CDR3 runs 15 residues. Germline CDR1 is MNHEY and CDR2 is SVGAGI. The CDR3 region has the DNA TGTGCCAGCAGGACTGGGACTAGCGGGGAAGAGACCCAGTACTTC. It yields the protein CASRTGTSGEETQYF.